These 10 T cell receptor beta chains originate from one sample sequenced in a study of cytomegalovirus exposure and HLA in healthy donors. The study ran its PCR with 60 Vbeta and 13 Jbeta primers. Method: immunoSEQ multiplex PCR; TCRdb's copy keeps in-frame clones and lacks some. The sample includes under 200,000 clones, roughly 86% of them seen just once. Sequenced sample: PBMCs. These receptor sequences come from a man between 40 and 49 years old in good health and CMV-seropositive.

For the CDR3, the DNA is TGTGCCAGCAGCTCAGGACAAACAAATGAAAAACTGTTTTTT. Translating it yields CASSSGQTNEKLFF. The rearrangement links TRBV5-5 to TRBJ1-4; tentatively, D is TRBD1 (5 bases). The CDR3 has 14 residues. Germline CDR1 is SGHKS and CDR2 is YYEKEE (reference sequence). Trimming took 3 bases from V and 5 from J, leaving 11 bases between them.

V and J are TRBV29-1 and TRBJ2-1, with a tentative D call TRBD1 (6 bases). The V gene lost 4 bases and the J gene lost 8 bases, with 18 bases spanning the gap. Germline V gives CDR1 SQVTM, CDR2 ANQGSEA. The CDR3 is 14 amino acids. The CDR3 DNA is TGCAGCGTTGCTCTCCAGGGGAAGAGGGATGAGCAGTTCTTC. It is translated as CSVALQGKRDEQFF.

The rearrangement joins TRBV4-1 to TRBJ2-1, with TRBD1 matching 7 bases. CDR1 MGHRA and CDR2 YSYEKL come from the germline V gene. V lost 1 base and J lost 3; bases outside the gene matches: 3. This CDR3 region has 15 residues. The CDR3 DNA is TGCGCCAGCAGCCAAGGCAGGGGGAACTACAATGAGCAGTTCTTC. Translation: CASSQGRGNYNEQFF.

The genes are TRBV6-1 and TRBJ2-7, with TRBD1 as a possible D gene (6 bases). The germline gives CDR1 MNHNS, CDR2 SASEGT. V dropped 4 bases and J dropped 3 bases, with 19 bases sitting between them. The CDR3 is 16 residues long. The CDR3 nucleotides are TGTGCCAGCAGTGTAGGAAACACAGGGTTCGACTACGAGCAGTACTTC. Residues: CASSVGNTGFDYEQYF.

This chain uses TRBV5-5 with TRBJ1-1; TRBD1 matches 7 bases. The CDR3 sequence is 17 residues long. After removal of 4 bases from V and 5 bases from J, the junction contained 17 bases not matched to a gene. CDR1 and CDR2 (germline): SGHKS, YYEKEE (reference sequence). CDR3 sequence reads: CASSRGSPGGGGTEAFF. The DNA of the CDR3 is TGTGCCAGCAGCCGCGGTAGTCCAGGGGGAGGTGGGACTGAAGCTTTCTTT.

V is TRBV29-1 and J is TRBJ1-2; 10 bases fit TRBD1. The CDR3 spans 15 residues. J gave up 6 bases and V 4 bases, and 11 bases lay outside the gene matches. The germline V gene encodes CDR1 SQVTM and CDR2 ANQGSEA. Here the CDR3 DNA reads TGCAGCGTTGGCTCCGATGACAGGGGGCAGAATGGCTACACCTTC. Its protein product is CSVGSDDRGQNGYTF.

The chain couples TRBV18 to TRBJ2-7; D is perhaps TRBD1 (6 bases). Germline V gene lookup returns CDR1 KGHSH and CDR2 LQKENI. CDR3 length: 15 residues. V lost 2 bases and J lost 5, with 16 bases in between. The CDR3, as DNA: TGTGCCAGCTCACCAATTGAACAGGGTTGGGACGAGCAGTACTTC. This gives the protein CASSPIEQGWDEQYF. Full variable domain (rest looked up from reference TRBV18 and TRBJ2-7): NAGVMQNPRHLVRRRGQEARLRCSPMKGHSHVYWYRQLPEEGLKFMVYLQKENIIDESGMPKERFSAEFPKEGPSILRIQQVVRGDSAAYFCASSPIEQGWDEQYFGPGTRLTVT.

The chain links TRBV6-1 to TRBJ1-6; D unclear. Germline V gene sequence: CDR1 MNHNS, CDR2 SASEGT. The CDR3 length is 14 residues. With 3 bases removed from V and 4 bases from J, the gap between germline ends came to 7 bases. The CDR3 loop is CASSESLYNSPLHF. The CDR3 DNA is TGTGCCAGCAGTGAGAGCCTGTATAATTCACCCCTCCACTTT.

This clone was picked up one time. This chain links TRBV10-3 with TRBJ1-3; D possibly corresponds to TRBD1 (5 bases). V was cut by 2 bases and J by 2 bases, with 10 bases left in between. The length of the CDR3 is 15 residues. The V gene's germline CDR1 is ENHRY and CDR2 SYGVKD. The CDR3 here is CAISEAGSPGNTIYF. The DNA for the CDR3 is TGTGCCATCAGTGAGGCAGGGTCCCCTGGAAACACCATATATTTT.

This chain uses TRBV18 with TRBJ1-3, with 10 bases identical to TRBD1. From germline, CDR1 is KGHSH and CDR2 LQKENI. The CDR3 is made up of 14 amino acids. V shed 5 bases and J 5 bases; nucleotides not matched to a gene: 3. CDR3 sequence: CASSSGQGRNTIYF. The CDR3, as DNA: TGTGCCAGCTCATCGGGACAGGGGAGAAACACCATATATTTT.